This T cell receptor beta chain was identified during a study of blood T cell repertoires in COVID-19. Across the whole study: Nucleic acid was either cDNA or gDNA, and it came from T cells, B-cell-depleted T cells, or PBMCs.

The length of the CDR3 is 19 residues. Produced via immunoSEQ multiplex PCR; TCRdb's table is partial and in-frame only. The sample records roughly 86,000 clones, more than 75% being singletons. The chain links TRBV21-1 to TRBJ2-3; the table's D gene call, TRBD2, was not cross checked with the DNA. TRBV21-1 is deemed a pseudogene. The sequencing input was peripheral blood. This TCR was sampled from a man aged 45-60 years with active or convalescent COVID-19. The CDR3 nucleotides are TGTGCCAGCAGCAAAGCGAGGCGGGGGACACCCTATGGCACAGATACGCAGTATTTT. Protein product: CASSKARRGTPYGTDTQYF.